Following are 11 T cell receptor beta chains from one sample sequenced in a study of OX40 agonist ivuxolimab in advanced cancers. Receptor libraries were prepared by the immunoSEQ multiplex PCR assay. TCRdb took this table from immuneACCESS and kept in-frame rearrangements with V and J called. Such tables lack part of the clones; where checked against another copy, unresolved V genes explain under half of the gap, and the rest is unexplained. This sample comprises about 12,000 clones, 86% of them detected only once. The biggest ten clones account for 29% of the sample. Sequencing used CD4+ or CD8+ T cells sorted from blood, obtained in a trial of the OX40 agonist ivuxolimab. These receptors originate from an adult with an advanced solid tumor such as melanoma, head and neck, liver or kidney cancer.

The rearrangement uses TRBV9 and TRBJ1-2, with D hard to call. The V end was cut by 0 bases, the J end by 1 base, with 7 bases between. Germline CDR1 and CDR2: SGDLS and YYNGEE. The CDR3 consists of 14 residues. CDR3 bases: TGTGCCAGCAGCGTAGATGGGGTTAACTATGGCTACACCTTC. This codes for CASSVDGVNYGYTF. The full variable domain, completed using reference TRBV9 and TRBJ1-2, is DSGVTQTPKHLITATGQRVTLRCSPRSGDLSVYWYQQSLDQGLQFLIQYYNGEERAKGNILERFSAQQFPDLHSELNLSSLELGDSALYFCASSVDGVNYGYTFGSGTRLTVV.

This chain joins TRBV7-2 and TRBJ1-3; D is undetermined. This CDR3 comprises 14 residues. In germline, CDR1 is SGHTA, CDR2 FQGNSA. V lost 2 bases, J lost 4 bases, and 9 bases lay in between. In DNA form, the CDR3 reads TGTGCCAGCAGCTTAAGTGGCCCCGGAAACACCATATATTTT. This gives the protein CASSLSGPGNTIYF.

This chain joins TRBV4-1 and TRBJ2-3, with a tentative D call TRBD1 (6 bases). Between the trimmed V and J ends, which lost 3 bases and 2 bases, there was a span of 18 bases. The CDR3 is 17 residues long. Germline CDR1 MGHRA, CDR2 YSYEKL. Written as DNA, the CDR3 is TGCGCCAGCAGCCAGTCCCAGGGGATGAGATTCACAGATACGCAGTATTTT. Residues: CASSQSQGMRFTDTQYF.

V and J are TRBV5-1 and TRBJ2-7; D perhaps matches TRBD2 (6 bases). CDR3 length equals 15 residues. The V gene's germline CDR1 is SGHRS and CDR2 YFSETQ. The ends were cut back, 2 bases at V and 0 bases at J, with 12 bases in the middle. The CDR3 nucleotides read TGCGCCAGCAGCTTCGACTGGGGAGGCTCCTACGAGCAGTACTTC. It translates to CASSFDWGGSYEQYF.

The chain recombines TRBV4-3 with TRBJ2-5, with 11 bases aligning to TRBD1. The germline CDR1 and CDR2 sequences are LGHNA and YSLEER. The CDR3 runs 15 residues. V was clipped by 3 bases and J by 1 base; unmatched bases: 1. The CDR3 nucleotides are TGCGCCAGCAGCCAGGGGACAGGGGGCCAAGAGACCCAGTACTTC. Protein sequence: CASSQGTGGQETQYF.

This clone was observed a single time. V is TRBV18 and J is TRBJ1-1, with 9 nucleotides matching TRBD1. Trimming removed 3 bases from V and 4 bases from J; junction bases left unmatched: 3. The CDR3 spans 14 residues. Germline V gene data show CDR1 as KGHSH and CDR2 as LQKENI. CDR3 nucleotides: TGTGCCAGCTCACCCGGGACAGGGAGCACTGAAGCTTTCTTT. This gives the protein CASSPGTGSTEAFF.

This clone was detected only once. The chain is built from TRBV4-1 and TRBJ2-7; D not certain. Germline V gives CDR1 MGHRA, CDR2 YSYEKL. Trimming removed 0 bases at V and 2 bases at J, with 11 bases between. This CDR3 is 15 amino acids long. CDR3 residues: CASSQDGRSAYEQYF. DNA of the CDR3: TGCGCCAGCAGCCAAGATGGACGGAGCGCCTACGAGCAGTACTTC.

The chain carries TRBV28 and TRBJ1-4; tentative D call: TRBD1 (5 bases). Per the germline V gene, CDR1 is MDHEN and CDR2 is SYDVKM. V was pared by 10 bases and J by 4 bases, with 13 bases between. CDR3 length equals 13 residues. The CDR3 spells CATIGQDNEKLFF. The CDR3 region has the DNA TGTGCCACCATCGGACAAGATAATGAAAAACTGTTTTTT. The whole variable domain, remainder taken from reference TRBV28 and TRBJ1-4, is DVKVTQSSRYLVKRTGEKVFLECVQDMDHENMFWYRQDPGLGLRLIYFSYDVKMKEKGDIPEGYSVSREKKERFSLILESASTNQTSMYLCATIGQDNEKLFFGSGTQLSVL.

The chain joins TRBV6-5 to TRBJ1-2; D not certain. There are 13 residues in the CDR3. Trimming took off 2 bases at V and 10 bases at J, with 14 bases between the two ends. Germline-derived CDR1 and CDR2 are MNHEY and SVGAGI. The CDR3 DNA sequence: TGTGCCAGCAGTTACAGGGAGAGGCCGGACTACACCTTC. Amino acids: CASSYRERPDYTF.

The CDR3 sequence is CASSPLLSGGELFF. The CDR3 DNA follows: TGTGCCAGCAGCCCCCTATTGTCCGGGGGGGAGCTGTTTTTT. V is TRBV7-2 and J is TRBJ2-2; D is uncertain. V was clipped by 5 bases and J by 8 bases, with 15 bases between them. CDR1 is SGHTA, CDR2 FQGNSA, per germline. CDR3 size: 14 residues.

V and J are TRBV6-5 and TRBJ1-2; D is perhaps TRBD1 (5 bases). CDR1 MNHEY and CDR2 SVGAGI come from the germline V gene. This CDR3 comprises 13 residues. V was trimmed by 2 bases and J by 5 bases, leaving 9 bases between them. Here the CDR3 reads CASSYVGGYGYTF. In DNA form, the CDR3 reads TGTGCCAGCAGTTACGTTGGGGGGTATGGCTACACCTTC.